This record covers a single T cell receptor (beta chain). The sample holds a few counts of this clone. It has no known antigen specificity. No clone much larger than this one lies a single base away; base qualities are absent. Each donor gave one peripheral blood draw, averaging approximately 0.12 L, which was collected into heparinised tubes. Using a panel that included CD45RO, CCR7, CD25, CD127, CD95 and CD27, naive, central memory, regulatory and stem cell-like memory CD4+ T cells were sorted on a BD FACSAria II. Every sorted population had a purity above 95%. Right away, PBMCs were isolated by Lymphoprep density gradient centrifugation and were stained directly, with no culture step. So that batch effects would be minimized, each experiment stained and sorted samples in pairs, pairing one healthy donor with one patient. The High Capacity cDNA Reverse Transcription Kit was used to reverse transcribe all of the isolated RNA, meaning that expressed TCRB transcripts were what got sequenced. Deep immunoSEQ sequencing was performed on naive, central memory and regulatory T cell samples, with an average of around 3.4 million total reads per sample. After sorted cells were lysed in RLT buffer, RNA was extracted with DNase-treated RNeasy Micro or Mini kits, with the choice depending on cell number. Each cell subset was processed on its own to prevent cross-contamination, while patient and healthy donor samples were processed together. The immunoSEQ multiplex PCR was used to amplify TCRB sequences from cDNA, yielding 87-bp fragments that span the CDR3 region. Sequencing of the amplicons was done on the Illumina HiSeq platform. The study's processing was this. Synthetic template baselines were used to correct PCR bias computationally, reads within Hamming distance 2 were collapsed together, and singletons that could not be merged were discarded. Reads were aligned against IMGT so that V, D and J genes, CDR3 length and insertions or deletions at six rearrangement sites could be assigned. Within each subset, clonotype counts were normalized to sorted cell number, after which true diversity and Gini coefficients were computed with the tcR R package. The overlap coefficient, calculated on TCRB nucleotide sequences, was used to quantify repertoire sharing. In its TCRdb copy, this immuneACCESS table keeps in-frame sequences only and misses some clones. Where compared with another copy, unresolved V genes explain less than half of these, and the others have no known cause. The V and J calls and clone size were taken over from that table, and D and trimming were inferred from the DNA. In this sample the table shows about 140,000 clones, 6.9% of which occur a single time. The ten biggest clones cover around 1.5% of the sample.

This specimen belongs to a study of beta chain features in type 1 diabetes (dated by TCRdb to 2016 to 2018). Background for the entire study: Mean age, gender distribution, total cell number and subset yield were not different between patients and healthy donors. A total of some 100,000,000 sorted cells were examined across all samples, and a strong correlation was observed between cell number per subset and RNA yield. In the study, TCRB repertoires of sorted circulating CD4+ T cell subsets from recently diagnosed type 1 diabetes patients were compared with those of matched healthy donors. Whereas all 30 or so donors provided naive and central memory subsets, regulatory and stem cell-like memory subsets were isolated from just 8 patients and roughly 8 healthy donors.

The CDR3 spans 13 residues, from the cysteine through the phenylalanine. Of the read, only the CDR3 DNA is kept; its 39 bases are in frame from base 1. Relative to germline, V is missing 2 bases and J is missing 5 bases, with 2 bases of the junction outside any gene match. The germline V gene encodes CDR1 PRHDT and CDR2 FYEKMQ (reference sequence). Study-wide findings and limitations: Because the HLA sub-analyses included only small numbers of individuals, any influence of HLA type on TCRB rearrangement was left unresolved. The naive, central memory and regulatory TCRB repertoires appeared to resemble one another more closely among patients than among healthy donors. A moderate but significant shortening of TCRB CDR3 length was observed in type 1 diabetes patients in all four CD4+ subsets. Because cDNA was sequenced instead of genomic DNA, highly expressing activated cells could be over-represented, though the groups showed no difference in activation or CD3 levels. Fewer insertions and more nucleotide deletions at VDJ recombination sites were observed in patients with type 1 diabetes, implying thymic rearrangement abnormalities. Shorter templates might have been favored by PCR, but patient and control samples were amplified and corrected together, so both groups would have been affected equally by any skew.

The sequenced material came from central memory CD4+ T cells from blood. The TCR sequence derives from a woman in her 30s in good health. The rearranged segments are TRBV13 and TRBJ2-5, with 7 bases in between that match TRBD1. The nucleotide sequence is given as TGTGCCAGCAGCTTAAGGGGGCTGGAGACCCAGTACTTC. Its coded protein is CASSLRGLETQYF. The variable domain in full, with residues beyond the CDR3 obtained from the reference TRBV13 and TRBJ2-5 genes, is AAGVIQSPRHLIKEKRETATLKCYPIPRHDTVYWYQQGPGQDPQFLISFYEKMQSDKGSIPDRFSAQQFSDYHSELNMSSLELGDSALYFCASSLRGLETQYFGPGTRLLVL.